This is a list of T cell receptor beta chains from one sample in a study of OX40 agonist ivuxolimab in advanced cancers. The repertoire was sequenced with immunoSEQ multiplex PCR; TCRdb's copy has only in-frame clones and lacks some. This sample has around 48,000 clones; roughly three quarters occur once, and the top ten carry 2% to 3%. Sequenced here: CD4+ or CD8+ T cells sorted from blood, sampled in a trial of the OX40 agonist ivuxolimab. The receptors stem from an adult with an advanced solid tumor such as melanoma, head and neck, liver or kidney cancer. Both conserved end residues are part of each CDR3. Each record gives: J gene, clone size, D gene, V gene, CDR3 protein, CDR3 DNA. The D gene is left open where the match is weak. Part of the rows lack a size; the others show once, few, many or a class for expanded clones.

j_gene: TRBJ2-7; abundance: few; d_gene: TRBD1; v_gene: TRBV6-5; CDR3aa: CASRGTGSYEQYF; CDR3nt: TGTGCCAGCAGGGGGACAGGGAGCTACGAGCAGTACTTC
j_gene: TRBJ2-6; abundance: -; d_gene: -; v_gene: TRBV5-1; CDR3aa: CASSLAGVASAGANVLTF; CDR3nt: TGCGCCAGCAGCTTGGCCGGGGTAGCTTCGGCGGGGGCCAACGTCCTGACTTTC
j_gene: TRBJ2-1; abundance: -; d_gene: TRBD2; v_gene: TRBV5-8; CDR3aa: CASSFGTSGRGEQFF; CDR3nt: TGTGCCAGCAGCTTTGGGACTAGCGGGAGAGGTGAGCAGTTCTTC
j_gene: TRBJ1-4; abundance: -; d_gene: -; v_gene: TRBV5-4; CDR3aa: CASSSIPGTRTEKLFF; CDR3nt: TGTGCCAGCAGCTCAATCCCCGGAACCCGAACTGAAAAACTGTTTTTT
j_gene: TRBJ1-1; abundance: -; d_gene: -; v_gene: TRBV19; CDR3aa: CASREDFGDAFF; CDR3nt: TGTGCCAGTAGGGAGGACTTTGGCGATGCTTTCTTT
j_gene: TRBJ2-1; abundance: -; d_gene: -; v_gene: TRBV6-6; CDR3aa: CASSPRASSEEQFF; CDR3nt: TGTGCCAGCAGCCCGCGGGCCTCCTCCGAAGAGCAGTTCTTC
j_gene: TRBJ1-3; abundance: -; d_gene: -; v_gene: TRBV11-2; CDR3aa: CASSSLGAATIYF; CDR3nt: TGTGCCAGCAGCTCCTTGGGGGCAGCCACCATATATTTT
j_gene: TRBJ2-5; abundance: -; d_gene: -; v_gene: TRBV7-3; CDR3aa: CASSLTSGSGETQYF; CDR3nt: TGTGCCAGCAGCTTAACATCCGGTTCCGGAGAGACCCAGTACTTC
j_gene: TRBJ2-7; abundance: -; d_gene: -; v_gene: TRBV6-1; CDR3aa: CASSSVYEQYF; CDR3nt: TGTGCCAGCAGTAGCGTTTACGAGCAGTACTTC
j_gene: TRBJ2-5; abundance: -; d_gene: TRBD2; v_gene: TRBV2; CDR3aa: CASSPGLSQETQYF; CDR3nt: TGTGCCAGCAGTCCGGGACTAAGCCAAGAGACCCAGTACTTC
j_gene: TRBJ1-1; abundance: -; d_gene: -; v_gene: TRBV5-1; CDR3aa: CASSLDGISNTEAFF; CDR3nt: TGCGCCAGCAGCTTGGACGGGATATCGAACACTGAAGCTTTCTTT
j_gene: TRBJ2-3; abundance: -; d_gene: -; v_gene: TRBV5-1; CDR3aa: CASSLALGGVTDTQYF; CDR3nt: TGCGCCAGCAGCTTGGCCTTGGGGGGAGTGACAGATACGCAGTATTTT
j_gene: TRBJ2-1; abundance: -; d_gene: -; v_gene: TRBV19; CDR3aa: CASSMAAGKNEQFF; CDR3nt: TGTGCCAGTAGTATGGCGGCAGGGAAGAATGAGCAGTTCTTC
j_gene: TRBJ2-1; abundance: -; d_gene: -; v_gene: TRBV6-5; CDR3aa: CASRGSYNEQFF; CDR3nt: TGTGCCAGCAGGGGCTCCTACAATGAGCAGTTCTTC
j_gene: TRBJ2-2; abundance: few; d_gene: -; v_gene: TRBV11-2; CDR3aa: CASSHGKSKRNTGELFF; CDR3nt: TGTGCCAGCAGCCACGGGAAATCCAAGCGAAACACCGGGGAGCTGTTTTTT
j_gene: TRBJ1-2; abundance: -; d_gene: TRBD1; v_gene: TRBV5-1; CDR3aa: CASSLDGQGPYGYTF; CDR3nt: TGCGCCAGCAGCTTGGACGGACAGGGACCCTATGGCTACACCTTC
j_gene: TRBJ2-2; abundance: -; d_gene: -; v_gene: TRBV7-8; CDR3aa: CASSRLAKENTGELFF; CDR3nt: TGTGCCAGCAGCCGGCTCGCCAAGGAGAACACCGGGGAGCTGTTTTTT
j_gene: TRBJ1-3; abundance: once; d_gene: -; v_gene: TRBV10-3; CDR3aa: CAISGQDYSGNTIYF; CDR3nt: TGTGCCATCAGTGGACAGGATTACTCTGGAAACACCATATATTTT
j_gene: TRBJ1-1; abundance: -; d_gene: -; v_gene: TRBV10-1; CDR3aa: CASRKEGMNTEAFF; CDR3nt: TGCGCCAGCAGAAAGGAGGGAATGAACACTGAAGCTTTCTTT
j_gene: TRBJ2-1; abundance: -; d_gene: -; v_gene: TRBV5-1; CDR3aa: CASSLPAYNEQFF; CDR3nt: TGCGCCAGCAGCTTGCCAGCCTACAATGAGCAGTTCTTC
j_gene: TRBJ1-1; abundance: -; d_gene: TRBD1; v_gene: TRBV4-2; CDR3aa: CASSQDGTGVDTEAFF; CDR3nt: TGTGCCAGCAGCCAAGATGGGACAGGGGTCGACACTGAAGCTTTCTTT
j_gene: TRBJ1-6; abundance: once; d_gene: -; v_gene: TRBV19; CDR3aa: CASSRQSSYNSPLHF; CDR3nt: TGTGCCAGTAGTCGACAGAGCTCCTATAATTCACCCCTCCACTTT
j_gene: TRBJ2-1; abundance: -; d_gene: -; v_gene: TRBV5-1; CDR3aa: CASIRDHTYNEQFF; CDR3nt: TGCGCCAGCATTAGGGACCACACCTACAATGAGCAGTTCTTC
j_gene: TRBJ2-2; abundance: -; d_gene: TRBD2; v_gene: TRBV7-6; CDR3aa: CASSLPGLAGRNINTGELFF; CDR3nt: TGTGCCAGCAGCTTACCCGGACTAGCGGGACGAAACATAAACACCGGGGAGCTGTTTTTT
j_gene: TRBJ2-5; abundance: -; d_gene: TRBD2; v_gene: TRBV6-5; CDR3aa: CASSPTSGTETQYF; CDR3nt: TGTGCCAGCAGCCCCACTAGCGGAACAGAGACCCAGTACTTC
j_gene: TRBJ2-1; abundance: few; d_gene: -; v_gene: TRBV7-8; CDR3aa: CASSLGSLLFFDEQFF; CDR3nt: TGTGCCAGCAGCTTAGGTAGCCTACTTTTTTTCGATGAGCAGTTCTTC
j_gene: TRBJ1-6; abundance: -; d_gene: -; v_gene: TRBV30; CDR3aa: CAWSDRGGTYNSPLHF; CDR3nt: TGTGCCTGGAGTGATCGAGGGGGAACCTATAATTCACCCCTCCACTTT
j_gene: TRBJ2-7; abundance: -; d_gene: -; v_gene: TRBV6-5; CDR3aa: CASRQRQGTYEQYF; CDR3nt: TGTGCCAGCAGGCAACGACAAGGTACCTACGAGCAGTACTTC
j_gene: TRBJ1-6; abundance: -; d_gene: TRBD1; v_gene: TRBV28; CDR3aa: CASSRDRAYNSPLHF; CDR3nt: TGTGCCAGCAGTCGAGACAGGGCCTATAATTCACCCCTCCACTTT
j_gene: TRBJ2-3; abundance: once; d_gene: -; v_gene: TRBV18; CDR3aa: CASSPNDKPLQYF; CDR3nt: TGTGCCAGCTCACCGAACGATAAGCCATTGCAGTATTTT
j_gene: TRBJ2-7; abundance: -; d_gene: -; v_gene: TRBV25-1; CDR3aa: CASSRPAFLEQYF; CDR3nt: TGTGCCAGCAGTCGACCCGCGTTTCTCGAGCAGTACTTC
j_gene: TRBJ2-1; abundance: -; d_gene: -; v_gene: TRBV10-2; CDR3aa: CASSDRRVSYNEQFF; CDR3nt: TGCGCCAGCAGTGATAGGCGGGTCTCCTACAATGAGCAGTTCTTC
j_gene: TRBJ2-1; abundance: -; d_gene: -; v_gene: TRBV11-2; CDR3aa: CASSLEFQGGDEQFF; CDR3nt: TGTGCCAGCAGCTTAGAATTTCAGGGGGGAGATGAGCAGTTCTTC
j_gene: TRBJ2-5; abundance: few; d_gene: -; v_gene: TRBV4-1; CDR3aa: CASSRNLGIPRETQYF; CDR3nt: TGCGCCAGCAGCCGTAACTTAGGGATCCCGAGAGAGACCCAGTACTTC
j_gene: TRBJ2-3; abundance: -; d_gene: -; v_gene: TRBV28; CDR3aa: CASRHPKNTQYF; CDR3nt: TGTGCCAGCAGACACCCCAAGAATACGCAGTATTTT
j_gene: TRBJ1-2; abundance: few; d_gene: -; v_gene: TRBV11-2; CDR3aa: CASSLVGQPNYGYTF; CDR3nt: TGTGCCAGCAGCTTAGTCGGCCAGCCGAACTATGGCTACACCTTC
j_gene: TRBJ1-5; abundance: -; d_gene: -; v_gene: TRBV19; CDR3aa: CASSSTGSNQPQHF; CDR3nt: TGTGCCAGTAGTAGCACGGGATCCAATCAGCCCCAGCATTTT